The TCR beta chain under discussion was sequenced for a study of blood T cell repertoires in COVID-19. Study at large: COVID-19 samples, acute and convalescent, were from the United States, Italy and Spain. T cells, B-cell-depleted T cells, or PBMCs supplied cDNA or gDNA.

The germline V gene encodes CDR1 LNHDA and CDR2 SQIVND (reference sequence). The CDR3 consists of 17 residues. V trimming: 2 bases; J trimming: 1 base; junction bases outside the gene matches: 6. Original processing notes: Estimation of nucleated cell counts relied on the amplification of reference gene primers. Produced via immunoSEQ multiplex PCR; TCRdb's table is partial and in-frame only. The V and J calls and clone size were taken over from that table, and D and trimming were inferred from the DNA. The table shows 100,000 to 150,000 clones, with 80% to 90% occurring only once. The chain uses TRBV19 and TRBJ1-2; 11 bases line up with TRBD1. The TCR was taken from an older woman with acute or convalescent COVID-19. Material for sequencing was peripheral blood. CDR3 nucleotide sequence: TGTGCCAGTAGTATAAGCTCCGGGACAGGGGGTAACTATGGCTACACCTTC. It translates to CASSISSGTGGNYGYTF. The complete variable domain, with remaining parts taken from reference TRBV19 and TRBJ1-2, reads DGGITQSPKYLFRKEGQNVTLSCEQNLNHDAMYWYRQDPGQGLRLIYYSQIVNDFQKGDIAEGYSVSREKKESFPLTVTSAQKNPTAFYLCASSISSGTGGNYGYTFGSGTRLTVV.